This is a list of T cell receptor beta chains from one sample in a study of cytomegalovirus exposure and HLA in healthy donors. Data came from immunoSEQ multiplex PCR; TCRdb stores just in-frame clones and leaves some out. Among 100,000 to 150,000 clones, about four fifths were seen once, and the ten largest hold 0.7%. The sequencing input was PBMCs. These receptors all come from a man younger than 35 in good health and CMV-seronegative. The CDR3 runs from the conserved cysteine through the conserved F or W. D genes are given only for firm matches. Rows may omit the clone size; those that give it use once, few, many or a size class.

j_call | clone_size | d_call | v_call | cdr3_nt | cdr3_aa
TRBJ2-3 | - | - | TRBV19 | TGTGCCAGTACCCAGGGGGGCGGCTTGACAGATACGCAGTATTTT | CASTQGGGLTDTQYF
TRBJ1-3 | few | - | TRBV5-6 | TGTGCCAGCAGCTTGGAGTCGGGACACAACTCTGGAAACACCATATATTTT | CASSLESGHNSGNTIYF
TRBJ2-4 | - | - | TRBV7-4 | TGTGCCAGCAGCTTTGGAGAAAACATTCAGTACTTC | CASSFGENIQYF
TRBJ2-5 | - | TRBD1 | TRBV6-6 | TGTGCCAGCAGGCCCAGGACAGGGGGAGAGACCCAGTACTTC | CASRPRTGGETQYF
TRBJ2-3 | - | - | TRBV4-3 | TGCGCCAGCAGCCAAGATACAGGTATCGCAGATACGCAGTATTTT | CASSQDTGIADTQYF
TRBJ1-1 | - | TRBD1 | TRBV27 | TGTGCCAGCAGGGGACAGCCGAACACTGAAGCTTTCTTT | CASRGQPNTEAFF
TRBJ2-7 | - | - | TRBV9 | TGTGCCAGCAGCCCTACACTCAGCGCCTACGAGCAGTACTTC | CASSPTLSAYEQYF
TRBJ1-2 | - | - | TRBV5-1 | TGCGCCAGCAGCTTACGTTTTGGCCCCTCGGAGCCTAACTATGGCTACACCTTC | CASSLRFGPSEPNYGYTF
TRBJ2-7 | - | - | TRBV2 | TGTGCCAGCAGTGAAGCCGGCGGGGTCGGGGAGCAGTACTTC | CASSEAGGVGEQYF
TRBJ1-4 | - | - | TRBV7-6 | TGTGCCGTACGGAGGACCTCAAGCGAAAAACTGTTTTTT | CAVRRTSSEKLFF
TRBJ2-5 | - | - | TRBV7-2 | TGTGCCAGCAGCCCGTCGGGTCTAGAGACCCAGTACTTC | CASSPSGLETQYF
TRBJ1-1 | few | - | TRBV15 | TGTGCCACCAGCAGAGAGACAGACAACACTGAAGCTTTCTTT | CATSRETDNTEAFF
TRBJ1-6 | - | TRBD1 | TRBV4-3 | TGCGCCAGCAGCCAAGGTACAGGGGGTGGAGGCAATTCACCCCTCCACTTT | CASSQGTGGGGNSPLHF
TRBJ2-4 | - | - | TRBV30 | TGTGCCTGGGGGGCCCGGGACAATCCTTACATTCAGTACTTC | CAWGARDNPYIQYF
TRBJ2-5 | - | - | TRBV10-3 | TGTGCCATCAGTGAGTCTTCAGGGGTGTGGGAGACCCAGTACTTC | CAISESSGVWETQYF
TRBJ1-2 | - | TRBD1 | TRBV7-9 | TGTGCCAGCAGCCCAGGAGACAGGGCCTATGGCTACACCTTC | CASSPGDRAYGYTF
TRBJ1-3 | - | TRBD1 | TRBV19 | TGTGCCAGTAGTATGAGGACAGGGAGAGCGGCTGGAAACACCATATATTTT | CASSMRTGRAAGNTIYF
TRBJ1-3 | - | - | TRBV5-5 | TGTGCCAGCAGCTTCGCAGGGGACGGAAACACCATATATTTT | CASSFAGDGNTIYF
TRBJ1-5 | - | - | TRBV6-6 | TGTGCCAGCAGTTACTCTTCGGGGGAACATCAGCCCCAGCATTTT | CASSYSSGEHQPQHF
TRBJ1-6 | - | TRBD1 | TRBV28 | TGTGCCAGCGGCAGGACAGGGTATAATTCACCCCTCCACTTT | CASGRTGYNSPLHF
TRBJ1-2 | - | TRBD1 | TRBV7-2 | TGTGCCAGCAGCTTCGGGACAGGGTATGGCTACACCTTC | CASSFGTGYGYTF
TRBJ1-4 | few | - | TRBV5-4 | TGTGCCAGCAGCCTCCAGGGGAATGAAAAACTGTTTTTT | CASSLQGNEKLFF
TRBJ1-2 | - | TRBD1 | TRBV6-5 | TGTGCCAGCAGATCCTACGGGACAGGCGATCGCTACACCTTC | CASRSYGTGDRYTF
TRBJ2-5 | - | - | TRBV5-6 | TGTGCCAGCAGCTTGGTATGGACAGACCAAGAGACCCAGTACTTC | CASSLVWTDQETQYF
TRBJ1-6 | - | TRBD1 | TRBV6-5 | TGTGCCAGCAGGAGGACAGGGATCTATAATTCACCCCTCCACTTT | CASRRTGIYNSPLHF
TRBJ2-4 | - | - | TRBV29-1 | TGCAGCGTTGGCGGGAATCCCCTACGGGGGGCCGTAAACATTCAGTACTTC | CSVGGNPLRGAVNIQYF
TRBJ1-1 | - | - | TRBV7-2 | TGTGCCAGCAGCCCTAGTGGGGGGGGATTGAACACTGAAGCTTTCTTT | CASSPSGGGLNTEAFF
TRBJ2-2 | - | TRBD1 | TRBV6-8 | TGTGCCAGCAGGTTCTTAAAGGGGGCCGGCACCGGGGAGCTGTTTTTT | CASRFLKGAGTGELFF
TRBJ1-1 | - | - | TRBV7-9 | TGTGCCAGCAGCTTAGGGCCGGGGGGCACTGAAGCTTTCTTT | CASSLGPGGTEAFF
TRBJ2-7 | - | TRBD1 | TRBV7-2 | TGTGCCAGCAGCTTAGCGAGGGGAAGGACAGGAACCTACGAGCAGTACTTC | CASSLARGRTGTYEQYF
TRBJ1-5 | - | - | TRBV28 | TGTGCCAGCAGTTTAATCGAGGGAAGTCAGCCCCAGCATTTT | CASSLIEGSQPQHF
TRBJ1-5 | - | - | TRBV5-1 | TGCGCCAGCAGCTTGTCGGGCTCCCAGGGTGAGCCCCAGCATTTT | CASSLSGSQGEPQHF
TRBJ1-5 | - | - | TRBV15 | TGTGCCACCAGCAGAGCCCTGGCAGTTAGCAATCAGCCCCAGCATTTT | CATSRALAVSNQPQHF
TRBJ2-1 | - | - | TRBV7-2 | TGTGCCAGCAGCCCATATCCCGCCGGGACACTTGACGAGCAGTTCTTC | CASSPYPAGTLDEQFF
TRBJ1-1 | - | - | TRBV11-2 | TGTGCCAGCAGCGCGGGAATTCGCGGGGCTTTCTTT | CASSAGIRGAFF
TRBJ2-3 | - | TRBD2 | TRBV7-2 | TGTGCCAGCAGCTTTAGGGCTCTTCGACTAGCGGGAGATACGCAGTATTTT | CASSFRALRLAGDTQYF
TRBJ1-5 | - | TRBD1 | TRBV6-5 | TGTGCCAGCAGTTACGCGCCCCCCAGGGGGAATCAGCCCCAGCATTTT | CASSYAPPRGNQPQHF
TRBJ1-2 | few | - | TRBV5-1 | TGCGCCAGCAGCTTGGCAATAGCGCGTTTAAGTGGCTACACCTTC | CASSLAIARLSGYTF
TRBJ1-1 | - | TRBD1 | TRBV6-1 | TGTGCCAGCAGTGGGGACAGGGTGGGTTTCTTT | CASSGDRVGFF
TRBJ1-2 | - | - | TRBV28 | TGTGCCAGCAGTAACCGGAGGGGCCGAGCTAACTATGGCTACACCTTC | CASSNRRGRANYGYTF
TRBJ1-1 | - | - | TRBV10-2 | TGCGCCACCGAAGTTGGATTCAGGGGCACTGAAGCTTTCTTT | CATEVGFRGTEAFF
TRBJ2-5 | - | TRBD2 | TRBV9 | TGTGCCAGCAGCGTAGCCCTTACTAGCGGAGAAGAGACCCAGTACTTC | CASSVALTSGEETQYF
TRBJ2-6 | - | - | TRBV19 | TGTGCCAGTAGTTTTCGAGACTCTGGGGCCAACGTCCTGACTTTC | CASSFRDSGANVLTF
TRBJ2-7 | - | - | TRBV4-1 | TGCGCCAGCAGCCAAGTTAAGGGGATGCGTGACGAGCAGTACTTC | CASSQVKGMRDEQYF
TRBJ2-1 | - | TRBD1 | TRBV19 | TGTGCCAGTAGTGCTACAGGGGGAGCCTACAATGAGCAGTTCTTC | CASSATGGAYNEQFF
TRBJ1-1 | - | TRBD1 | TRBV7-9 | TGTGCCAGCGGGACAGGGTACACTGAAGCTTTCTTT | CASGTGYTEAFF
TRBJ1-5 | - | - | TRBV6-1 | TGTGCCAGCAAAGCATCCGGATCAGGGCAGCCCCAGCATTTT | CASKASGSGQPQHF
TRBJ2-1 | - | TRBD2 | TRBV7-8 | TGTGCCAGCAGCCGATATAGCGGGGGGGTTCCCAATGAGCAGTTCTTC | CASSRYSGGVPNEQFF
TRBJ1-5 | once | - | TRBV29-1 | TGCAGCGTTGTGACAGGAGGTACGAATCAGCCCCAGCATTTT | CSVVTGGTNQPQHF
TRBJ1-2 | - | TRBD1 | TRBV30 | TGTGCCTGGACGGGGACAGGGACCTATGGCTACACCTTC | CAWTGTGTYGYTF
TRBJ2-7 | - | - | TRBV30 | TGTGCCTGGAGAGGGCAGGGGATCGGGCGCGAGCAGTACTTC | CAWRGQGIGREQYF
TRBJ2-3 | - | TRBD2 | TRBV7-6 | TGTGCCAGCAGCCTGGGACTAGCGGGGGGAGGGGATACGCAGTATTTT | CASSLGLAGGGDTQYF
TRBJ2-7 | - | - | TRBV7-9 | TGTGCCAGCAGCCGCCGGGACACCTACGAGCAGTACTTC | CASSRRDTYEQYF
TRBJ1-1 | - | - | TRBV19 | TGTGCCAGTAGTATAGGTCGTGGGAGCACTGAAGCTTTCTTT | CASSIGRGSTEAFF
TRBJ2-2 | - | TRBD1 | TRBV7-3 | TGTGCCAGCAGCTTACAGGGGGCTAATGGCGGGGAGCTGTTTTTT | CASSLQGANGGELFF
TRBJ1-2 | - | TRBD1 | TRBV30 | TGTGCCTGGACCGGGACAGGGAATCTTCTCGGCTACACCTTC | CAWTGTGNLLGYTF